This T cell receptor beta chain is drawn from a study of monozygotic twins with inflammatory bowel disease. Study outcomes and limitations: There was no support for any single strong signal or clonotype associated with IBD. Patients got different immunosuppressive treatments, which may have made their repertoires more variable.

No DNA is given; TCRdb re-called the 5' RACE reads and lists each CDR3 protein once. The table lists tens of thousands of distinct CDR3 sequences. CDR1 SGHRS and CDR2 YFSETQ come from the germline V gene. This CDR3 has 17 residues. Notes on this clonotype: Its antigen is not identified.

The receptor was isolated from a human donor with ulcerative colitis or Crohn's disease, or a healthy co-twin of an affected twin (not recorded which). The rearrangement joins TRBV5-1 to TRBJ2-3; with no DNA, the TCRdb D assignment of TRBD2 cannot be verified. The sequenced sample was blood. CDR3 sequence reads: CASSFSYTGGGTDTQYF.